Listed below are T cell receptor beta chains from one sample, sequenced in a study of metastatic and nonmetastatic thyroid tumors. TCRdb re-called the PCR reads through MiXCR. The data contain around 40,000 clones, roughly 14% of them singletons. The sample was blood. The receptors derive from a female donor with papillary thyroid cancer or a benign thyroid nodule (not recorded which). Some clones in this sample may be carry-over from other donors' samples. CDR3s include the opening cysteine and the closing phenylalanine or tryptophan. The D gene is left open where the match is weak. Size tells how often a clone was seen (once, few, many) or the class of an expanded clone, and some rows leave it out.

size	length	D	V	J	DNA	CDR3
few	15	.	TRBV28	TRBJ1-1	TGTGCCAGCGCGATGCAGTGTACTCCGAACACTGAAGCTTTCTTT	CASAMQCTPNTEAFF
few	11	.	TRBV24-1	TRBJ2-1	TGTGCCACCAGTGATGCGGACGAGCAGTTCTTC	CATSDADEQFF
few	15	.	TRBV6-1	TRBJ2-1	TGTGCCAGCATAAGGGAAAACCCAGCCTACAATGAGCAGTTCTTC	CASIRENPAYNEQFF
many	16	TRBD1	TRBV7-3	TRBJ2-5	TGTGCCAGCAGCCCCATGGGGACAGTGGGACAAGAGACCCAGTACTTC	CASSPMGTVGQETQYF
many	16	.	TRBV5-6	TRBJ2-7	TGTGCCAGCAGCTTGGTTTTAGGCCTAGCGTCCTACGAGCAGTACTTC	CASSLVLGLASYEQYF
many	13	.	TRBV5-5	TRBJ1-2	TGTGCCAGCAGCTTGACGGACGACTATGGCTACACCTTC	CASSLTDDYGYTF
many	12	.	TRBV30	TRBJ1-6	TGTGCCTTCGGGCTGCATAATTCACCCCTCCACTTT	CAFGLHNSPLHF
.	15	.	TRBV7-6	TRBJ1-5	TGTGCCAGCAGCTTAGTAGGTCGAAGCAATCAGCCCCAGCATTTT	CASSLVGRSNQPQHF
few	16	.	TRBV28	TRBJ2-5	TGTGCCAGCAGTAACCCGTTGGAGGGCCAAGTTGAGACCCAGTACTTC	CASSNPLEGQVETQYF
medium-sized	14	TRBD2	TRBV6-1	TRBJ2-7	TGTGCCAGCCTGACTAGCGGGGCTTCCTACGAGCAGTACTTC	CASLTSGASYEQYF
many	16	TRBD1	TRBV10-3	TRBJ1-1	TGTGCCATCAGTGAGTCGGGAGACAGGGAGAACACTGAAGCTTTCTTT	CAISESGDRENTEAFF
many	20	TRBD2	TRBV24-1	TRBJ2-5	TGTGCCACCAGTGATCCCACCGCGGTGGGACTAGCGGGCCTCCAAGAGACCCAGTACTTC	CATSDPTAVGLAGLQETQYF
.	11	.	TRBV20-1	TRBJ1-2	TGCAGTGCTAGTCCACCCCGTGGCTACACCTTC	CSASPPRGYTF
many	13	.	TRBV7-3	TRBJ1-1	TGTGCCAGCAGCTCCGCGTATGGAGTGGAAGCTTTCTTT	CASSSAYGVEAFF
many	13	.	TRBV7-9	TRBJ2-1	TGTGCCAGCAGCCACGGATGGCTCAATGAGCAGTTCTTC	CASSHGWLNEQFF
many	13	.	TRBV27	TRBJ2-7	TGTGCCAGCAGTTTTCGAGGCCCGAGCGAGCAGTACTTC	CASSFRGPSEQYF
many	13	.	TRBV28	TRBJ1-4	TGTGCCAGCAGTTTAGATAGAAATGAAAAACTGTTTTTT	CASSLDRNEKLFF
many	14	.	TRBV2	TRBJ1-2	TGTGCCAGCAGGCCCACAAGCGAATGGTATGGCTACACCTTC	CASRPTSEWYGYTF
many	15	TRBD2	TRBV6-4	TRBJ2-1	TGTGCCAGCAGTAGGACTAGCGGGAGCTACAATGAGCAGTTCTTC	CASSRTSGSYNEQFF
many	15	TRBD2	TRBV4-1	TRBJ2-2	TGCGCCAGCAGCCCCCTAGCGGCGAACACCGGGGAGCTGTTTTTT	CASSPLAANTGELFF
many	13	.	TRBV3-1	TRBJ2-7	TGTGCCAGCAGCAGAATGGGGGCCTACGAGCAGTACTTC	CASSRMGAYEQYF
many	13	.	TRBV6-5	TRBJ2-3	TGTGCCAGCAGTTACAGGGTATCAGATACGCAGTATTTT	CASSYRVSDTQYF
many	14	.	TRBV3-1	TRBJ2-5	TGTGCCAGCAGCCATTCGGACCAAACGGAGACCCAGTACTTC	CASSHSDQTETQYF
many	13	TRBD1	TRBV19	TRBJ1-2	TGTGCCAGTAGTTTCGGGACAGCCTATGGCTACACCTTC	CASSFGTAYGYTF
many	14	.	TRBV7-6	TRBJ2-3	TGTGCCAGCAGCTTAGGTCCTATCACAGATACGCAGTATTTT	CASSLGPITDTQYF
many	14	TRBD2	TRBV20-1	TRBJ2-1	TGCAGTGCTAGACGGACTAGCGGATACAATGAGCAGTTCTTC	CSARRTSGYNEQFF
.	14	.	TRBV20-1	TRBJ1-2	TGCAGTGCTAGAGCTAGGACAGCGGACTATGGCTACACCTTC	CSARARTADYGYTF
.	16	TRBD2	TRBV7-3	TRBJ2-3	TGTGCCAGCAGCTTCGGACTAGCGGGAGGTGCAGATACGCAGTATTTT	CASSFGLAGGADTQYF
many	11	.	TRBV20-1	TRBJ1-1	TGCAGCCCTAGACAGGCCACTGAAGCTTTCTTT	CSPRQATEAFF
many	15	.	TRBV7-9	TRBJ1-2	TGTGCCAGCAGCGCCGACAGGCCCCGGGGCTATGGCTACACTTTC	CASSADRPRGYGYTF
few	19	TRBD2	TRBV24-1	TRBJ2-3	TGTGCCACCAGTGAGACCGGGACTAGCGGGAGGGCCTTCACAGATACGCAGTATTTT	CATSETGTSGRAFTDTQYF
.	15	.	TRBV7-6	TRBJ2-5	TGTGCCAGCAGCCGAAACAGGCGCCGCGGGGATACCCAGTACTTC	CASSRNRRRGDTQYF
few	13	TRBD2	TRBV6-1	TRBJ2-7	TGTGCCAGCTGGACTAGCAGGGGCTACGAGCACTACTTC	CASWTSRGYEHYF
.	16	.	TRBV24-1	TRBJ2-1	TGTGCCCCCAGTGACCGAGGGAGCTACTCCTACAATGAGCAGTTCTTC	CAPSDRGSYSYNEQFF
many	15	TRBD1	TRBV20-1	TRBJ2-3	TGCAGTGCTACCTCCGGGACAGACGGCACAGATACGCAGTATTTT	CSATSGTDGTDTQYF
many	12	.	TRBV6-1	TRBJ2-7	TGTGCCAGCAGTGAGGCCCGCTACGAGCAGTACTTC	CASSEARYEQYF
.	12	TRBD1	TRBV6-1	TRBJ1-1	TGTGCCAGCAGTGCAGGGGGCACTGAAGCTTTCTTT	CASSAGGTEAFF
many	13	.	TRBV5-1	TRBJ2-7	TGCGCCAGCAGCTGGACTGCCAACTACGAGCAGTACTTC	CASSWTANYEQYF
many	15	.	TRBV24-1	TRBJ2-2	TGTGCCACCAGTGGGGTCCTTCCTAACACCGGGGAGCTGTTTTTT	CATSGVLPNTGELFF
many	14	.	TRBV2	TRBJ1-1	TGTGCCTCATTACCGGGGGGGGAGGGTACTGAAGCTTTCTTT	CASLPGGEGTEAFF
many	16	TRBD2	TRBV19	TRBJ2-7	TGTGCCAGTAGTAGTCCGGGACTAGCGGGATCCTACGAGCAGTACTTC	CASSSPGLAGSYEQYF
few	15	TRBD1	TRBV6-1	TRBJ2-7	TGTGCCAGCAGTGAAACCGGGACAGGCGCCGACGAGCAGTACTTC	CASSETGTGADEQYF
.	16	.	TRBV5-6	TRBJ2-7	TGTGCCAGCAGCTTGAGGTTGAACAGGGCCTTTGACGAGCAGTACTTC	CASSLRLNRAFDEQYF
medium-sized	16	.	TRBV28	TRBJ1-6	TGTGCCAGCAGTCGGGGCCCTTCCTGGGTCAATTCACCCCTCCACTTT	CASSRGPSWVNSPLHF
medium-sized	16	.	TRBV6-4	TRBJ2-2	TGTGCCAGCAGTGACACGGCAGGGAGGAACACCGGGGAGCTGTTTTTT	CASSDTAGRNTGELFF
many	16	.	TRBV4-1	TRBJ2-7	TGCGCCAGCAGCCAAGATCCTTCTGCCGCCAGGTACGAGCAGTACTTC	CASSQDPSAARYEQYF
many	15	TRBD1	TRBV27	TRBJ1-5	TGTGCCAGCAGTTCCTCAGGGGGAAGCAATCAGCCCCAGCATTTT	CASSSSGGSNQPQHF
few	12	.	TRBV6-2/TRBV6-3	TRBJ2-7	TGTGCCAGCAGTTACAGGGGAGGCGAGCAGTACTTC	CASSYRGGEQYF
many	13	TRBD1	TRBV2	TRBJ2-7	TGTGCCAGCATTGGGGACAGGGCCTACGAGCAGTACTTC	CASIGDRAYEQYF
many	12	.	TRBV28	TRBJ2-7	TGTGCCAGCTCAGGGAACTCCTACGAGCAGTACTTC	CASSGNSYEQYF
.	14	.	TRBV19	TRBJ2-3	TGTGCCATTAGTCCACGGGACATCACAGATACGCAGTATTTT	CAISPRDITDTQYF
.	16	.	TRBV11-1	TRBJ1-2	TGTGCCAGCACATGGACGGAGGAAAACGCTAACTATGGCTACACCTTC	CASTWTEENANYGYTF
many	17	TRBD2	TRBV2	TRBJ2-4	TGTGCCACGACTAGCGGGAGGGCCGGTGGGGTAATAGACATTCAGTACTTC	CATTSGRAGGVIDIQYF
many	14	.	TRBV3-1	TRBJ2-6	TGTGCCAGCAGCCGAGGCTCTGGGGCCAACGTCCTGACTTTC	CASSRGSGANVLTF
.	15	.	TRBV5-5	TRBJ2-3	TGTGCCAGCAGCTTGACGTACATTTTCACAGATACGCAGTATTTT	CASSLTYIFTDTQYF
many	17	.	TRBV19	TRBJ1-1	TGTGCCAGTAGTCCTTGGACAACGGGGGGGTTGAACACTGAAGCTTTCTTT	CASSPWTTGGLNTEAFF
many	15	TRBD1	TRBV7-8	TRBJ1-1	TGTGCCAGCAGCGTCCAGGGGGCGGGGGTCACTGAAGCTTTCTTT	CASSVQGAGVTEAFF